The rows below give T cell receptor beta chains drawn from one sample of a study of cytomegalovirus exposure and HLA in healthy donors. Using immunoSEQ multiplex PCR, the repertoire was profiled, and TCRdb retains in-frame clones only, with some absent. The table includes 130,000 to 150,000 clones, roughly three quarters detected once. Input material: PBMCs. These receptors were obtained from a woman in her forties or fifties in good health and CMV-seronegative. Both conserved end residues are part of each CDR3.

TRBJ2-3	TRBV6-1	CASSEDGEPTDTQYF
TRBJ1-5	TRBV19	CASSILRQGAYQPQHF
TRBJ2-3	TRBV5-5	CASSFLAGGSDTQYF
TRBJ2-3	TRBV5-1	CASSLAGTSGGTDTQYF
TRBJ2-2	TRBV15	CATREEEGKETGELFF
TRBJ2-2	TRBV6-1	CASRPGTQMRELFF
TRBJ1-6	TRBV15	CATSRETGHSPLHF
TRBJ2-7	TRBV11-1	CASSLGTSYYEQYF
TRBJ2-3	TRBV30	CAWDAGPLTSTDTQYF
TRBJ2-3	TRBV7-2	CASSLGSGYGDTQYF
TRBJ1-2	TRBV11-2	CASSPDRGVGYTF
TRBJ2-3	TRBV7-9	CASSLEAGGYTDTQYF
TRBJ2-1	TRBV28	CASSSRTGPNEQFF
TRBJ1-2	TRBV7-9	CASSSGLNYGYTF
TRBJ1-2	TRBV2	CASRNRGEGYGYTF
TRBJ2-3	TRBV4-2	CASSQMAEGLTDTQYF
TRBJ2-1	TRBV6-4	CASSSRLGRGNNEQFF
TRBJ1-2	TRBV5-6	CASSLTQVNYGYTF
TRBJ1-1	TRBV6-5	CASTLRGRSEAFF
TRBJ2-7	TRBV4-2	CASSQDRGTGQYF
TRBJ1-5	TRBV28	CASRTGGQPQHF
TRBJ1-2	TRBV28	CASSLSDRGRGYTF
TRBJ2-7	TRBV28	CASNPTQEVVYEQYF
TRBJ2-2	TRBV4-3	CASSQDRTNTGELFF
TRBJ1-1	TRBV27	CASSLSLVLPPDSLNTEAFF
TRBJ1-5	TRBV2	CASSESLFRSNQPQHF
TRBJ2-7	TRBV6-6	CASRSYLDTSYEQYF
TRBJ2-7	TRBV27	CASSKGQGVSLYEQYF
TRBJ1-1	TRBV20-1	CRGEGTEAFF
TRBJ1-1	TRBV19	CASSSPGTDAMNTEAFF
TRBJ1-1	TRBV5-1	CASSLSGGGQGITEAFF
TRBJ1-1	TRBV9	CASSVAQGGFANTEAFF
TRBJ2-2	TRBV6-6	CASSPGQGGGELFF
TRBJ1-1	TRBV4-1	CASSQEGLLNTEAFF
TRBJ1-2	TRBV18	CASSPPTGHYGYTF
TRBJ1-1	TRBV7-8	CASSLRVDDTEAFF
TRBJ2-7	TRBV6-5	CASRRTGGPSEQYF
TRBJ1-1	TRBV4-1	CASSQATGGTEAFF
TRBJ2-7	TRBV5-8	CASTRGPTYEQYF
TRBJ2-5	TRBV6-1	CASSRDRETQYF
TRBJ2-7	TRBV30	CAWSVQDRAYEQYF
TRBJ1-4	TRBV11-2	CASSLFDEKLFF
TRBJ1-1	TRBV5-1	CASSLQTGAVTEAFF
TRBJ1-4	TRBV28	CATLSGTGNEKLFF
TRBJ1-1	TRBV19	CASISRGNTEAFF
TRBJ2-3	TRBV9	CASSEGGVMRDTQYF